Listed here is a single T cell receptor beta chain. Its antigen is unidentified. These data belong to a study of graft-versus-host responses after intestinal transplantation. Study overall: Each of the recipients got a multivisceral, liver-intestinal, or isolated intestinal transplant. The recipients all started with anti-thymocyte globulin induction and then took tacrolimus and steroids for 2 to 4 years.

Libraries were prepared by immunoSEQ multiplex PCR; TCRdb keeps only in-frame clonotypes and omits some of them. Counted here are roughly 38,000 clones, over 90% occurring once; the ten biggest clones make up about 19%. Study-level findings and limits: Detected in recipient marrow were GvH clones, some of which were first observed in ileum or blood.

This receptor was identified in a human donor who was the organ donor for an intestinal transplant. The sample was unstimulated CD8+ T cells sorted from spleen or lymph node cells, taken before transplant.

The DNA of the CDR3 is TGCGCCAGCAGCCAAGAGCCCCAGGTCCAAGAGACCCAGTACTTC. Encoded protein: CASSQEPQVQETQYF. The gene calls are TRBV4-1 and TRBJ2-5; D remains unclear. Per germline, CDR1 MGHRA and CDR2 YSYEKL. The V end was cut by 0 bases, the J end by 1 base, with 9 bases between. This CDR3 spans 15 amino acids.